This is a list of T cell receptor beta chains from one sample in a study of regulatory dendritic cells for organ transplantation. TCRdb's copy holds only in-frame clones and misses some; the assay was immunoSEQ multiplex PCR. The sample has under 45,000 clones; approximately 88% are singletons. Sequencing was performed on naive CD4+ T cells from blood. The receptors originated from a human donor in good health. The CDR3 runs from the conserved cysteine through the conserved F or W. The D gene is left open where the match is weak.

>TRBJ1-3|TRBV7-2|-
TGTGCCAGCAGCTTAGCGTGGAGCAGGGATGGAAACACCATATATTTT
CASSLAWSRDGNTIYF
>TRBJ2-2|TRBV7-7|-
TGTGCTAGCAGCATGGTACAGGGGAACACCGGGGAGCTGTTTTTT
CASSMVQGNTGELFF
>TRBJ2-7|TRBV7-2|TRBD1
TGTGCCAGCAGCTTAGGCGGGACAGGCTCCTACGAGCAGTACTTC
CASSLGGTGSYEQYF
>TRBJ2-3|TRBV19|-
TGTGCCAGTAGTACCCGGGACACAGAGATAGATACGCAGTATTTT
CASSTRDTEIDTQYF
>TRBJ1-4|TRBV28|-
TGTGCCAGCAGTCCTCGGGCCGGGGGGACTAATGAAAAACTGTTTTTT
CASSPRAGGTNEKLFF
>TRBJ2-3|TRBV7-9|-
TGTGCCAGCAGCTTACCAGATACGCAGTATTTT
CASSLPDTQYF
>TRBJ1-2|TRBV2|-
TGTGCCAGCAGTGCGAGGGAGGTAGGAGATGGCTACACCTTC
CASSAREVGDGYTF
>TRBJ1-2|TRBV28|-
TGTGCCAGCATTCAGTCGGGGGGGGACTATGGCTACACCTTC
CASIQSGGDYGYTF
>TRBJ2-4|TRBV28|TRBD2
TGTGCCAGCAGTTCATGGACTAGCGGGGTAAACATTCAGTACTTC
CASSSWTSGVNIQYF
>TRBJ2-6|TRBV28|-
TGTGCCAGCAGTTTATCAGGGTTCATTTCCTCTGGGGCCAACGTCCTGACTTTC
CASSLSGFISSGANVLTF